Listed here are 32 T cell receptor beta chains from one sample, sequenced in a study of blood T cell repertoires in COVID-19. Generated by immunoSEQ multiplex PCR, the TCRdb table keeps only in-frame clones and is missing some. This repertoire shows a few hundred thousand clones, around 87% found once; its top ten account for roughly a tenth. The specimen sequenced was PBMCs or T cells enriched from blood (not recorded which). All receptors derive from a woman aged 50 to 65 who had recovered from COVID-19.

The chain couples TRBV30 to TRBJ2-1; TRBD1 might be the D (6 bases). Germline CDR1 is GTSNPN and CDR2 is SVGIG (reference sequence). Trimming cost V 2 bases and J 9 bases, with 17 bases left between them. There are 14 residues in the CDR3. This CDR3 reads CAWSRQGPGVEQFF. The CDR3 DNA reads TGTGCCTGGAGTAGGCAGGGGCCTGGTGTTGAGCAGTTCTTC.

This chain uses TRBV30 with TRBJ1-4; D remains unclear. The V and J ends lost 2 bases and 4 bases respectively, with 14 bases between them. CDR1 GTSNPN and CDR2 SVGIG come from the germline V gene (reference sequence). The length of the CDR3 is 15 residues. The CDR3 protein is CAWSSGDFFNEKLFF. As DNA, the CDR3 is TGTGCCTGGAGTTCCGGGGATTTCTTTAATGAAAAACTGTTTTTT.

The chain uses TRBV4-2 and TRBJ2-3, with 14 nucleotides matching TRBD2. From germline, CDR1 is LGHNA and CDR2 YNFKEQ. Trimming at V came to 3 bases and at J to 6 bases, leaving 11 bases not matched to a gene. The CDR3 spans 18 residues. The CDR3 DNA follows: TGTGCCAGCAGCCAGCAACCGACTAGCGGGGGGGCATGGGATACGCAGTATTTT. This codes for CASSQQPTSGGAWDTQYF.

V is TRBV24-1 and J is TRBJ1-2; 8 bases match TRBD1. Trimming at V came to 3 bases and at J to 7 bases, leaving 3 bases not matched to a gene. Germline CDR1 and CDR2: KGHDR and SFDVKD. The CDR3 length is 13 residues. CDR3 in amino acids: CATSDRTGIGYTF. The CDR3 DNA follows: TGTGCCACCAGTGATAGGACAGGGATTGGCTACACCTTC.

V and J are TRBV4-1 and TRBJ2-7; D is unclear. Looked up from germline, CDR1 is MGHRA and CDR2 is YSYEKL. The CDR3 runs to 13 residues. V was trimmed by 0 bases and J by 6 bases, leaving 9 bases between them. The CDR3 spells CASSQDYPGEQYF. The DNA of the CDR3 is TGCGCCAGCAGCCAAGACTACCCGGGCGAGCAGTACTTC.

The gene calls are TRBV6-2 or TRBV6-3 and TRBJ2-6; tentatively, D is TRBD1 (5 bases). Trimming removed 5 bases from V and 4 bases from J, with 18 bases in between. Germline CDR1 MNHEY, CDR2 SVGEGT. The CDR3 sequence is 17 residues long. CDR3 sequence (DNA): TGTGCCAGCAGTGACCCCGCAGGGTACTCCGGGGCCAACGTCCTGACTTTC. It encodes CASSDPAGYSGANVLTF.

The rearrangement uses TRBV12-5 and TRBJ2-7; the D gene is possibly TRBD1 (5 bases). With 0 bases removed from V and 0 bases from J, the gap between germline ends came to 12 bases. Germline CDR1 LGHNT, CDR2 FRNRAP. This CDR3 region has 16 residues. The CDR3 sequence is CASGLVMGPASYEQYF. For the CDR3, the DNA is TGTGCTAGTGGTTTGGTAATGGGGCCGGCCTCCTACGAGCAGTACTTC.

The J gene is TRBJ2-3, the V gene TRBV9; D is possibly TRBD1 (6 bases). Germline lookup yields CDR1 SGDLS and CDR2 YYNGEE. The CDR3 extends over 15 amino acids. V lost 3 bases and J 8 bases, leaving 19 bases between the germline ends. The CDR3 region is CASSDPSGAPGTQYF. The CDR3 region has the DNA TGTGCCAGCAGCGACCCCTCAGGGGCCCCTGGTACGCAGTATTTT.

The chain combines TRBV24-1 with TRBJ2-1; D is perhaps TRBD2 (6 bases). V lost 2 bases to trimming and J lost 6 bases, with 19 bases between them. CDR1 KGHDR and CDR2 SFDVKD come from the germline V gene. The CDR3 is made up of 17 amino acids. CDR3 residues: CATSDSGGAVWGNEQFF. The CDR3 DNA sequence: TGTGCCACCAGTGATTCAGGCGGGGCGGTTTGGGGCAATGAGCAGTTCTTC.

The chain couples TRBV14 to TRBJ1-3; D possibly corresponds to TRBD1 (6 bases). This CDR3 region has 15 residues. V lost 4 bases and J lost 4, with 14 bases in between. From germline, CDR1 is SGHDN and CDR2 FVKESK. The CDR3 DNA is TGTGCCAGCAGCCCCCACAGGGTTTCGGGAAACACCATATATTTT. It encodes CASSPHRVSGNTIYF.

V gene TRBV27 combines with J gene TRBJ2-1, with 12 bases identical to TRBD2. The germline V gene has CDR1 MNHEY and CDR2 SMNVEV (reference sequence). J gave up 5 bases and V 3 bases, and 11 bases lay outside the gene matches. The length of the CDR3 is 18 residues. Here the CDR3 DNA reads TGTGCCAGCAGTTTGTCTAGCGGGGGGGCCCGTATCCACAATGAGCAGTTCTTC. It encodes CASSLSSGGARIHNEQFF.

The rearrangement links TRBV7-3 to TRBJ2-3; 10 bases match TRBD1. The CDR3 consists of 16 residues. Losses at the gene ends were 4 bases for V and 1 base for J; bases not matched to a gene: 5. CDR1 is SGHTA and CDR2 is FQGTGA in the germline V gene. For the CDR3, the DNA is TGTGCCAGCAGCTACCGCGGGACAGGGGGCACAGATACGCAGTATTTT. It specifies CASSYRGTGGTDTQYF.

V usage is TRBV3-1 (or the pseudogene TRBV3-2) and J usage is TRBJ1-5; D may be TRBD1 (5 bases). CDR1 is LGHDT and CDR2 is YNNKEL in the germline V gene (reference sequence). CDR3 length: 17 residues. V was trimmed by 1 base and J by 0 bases, leaving 13 bases between them. The CDR3 loop reads CASSQGLRANSNQPQHF. CDR3 nucleotides: TGTGCCAGCAGCCAAGGGCTCAGGGCAAATAGCAATCAGCCCCAGCATTTT.

This clone was recorded once. This rearrangement joins TRBV28 to TRBJ1-1; no reliable D call. The germline gives CDR1 MDHEN, CDR2 SYDVKM. The CDR3 is made up of 13 amino acids. V was pared by 4 bases and J by 3 bases, with 9 bases between. CDR3 sequence (DNA): TGTGCCAGCAGTTCCCCTCAGGACACTGAAGCTTTCTTT. It is translated as CASSSPQDTEAFF. The entire variable domain, with the rest obtained from reference TRBV28 and TRBJ1-1, is as follows: DVKVTQSSRYLVKRTGEKVFLECVQDMDHENMFWYRQDPGLGLRLIYFSYDVKMKEKGDIPEGYSVSREKKERFSLILESASTNQTSMYLCASSSPQDTEAFFGQGTRLTVV.

The rearrangement joins TRBV28 to TRBJ1-2, with 7 bases fitting TRBD1. Germline trimming cut 6 bases from V and 4 bases from J; bases unmatched to any gene: 11. The CDR3 has 15 residues. Germline CDR1 and CDR2: MDHEN and SYDVKM. CDR3 protein: CASSDGTDPFYGYTF. CDR3 DNA: TGTGCCAGCAGCGACGGGACAGATCCATTCTATGGCTACACCTTC.

As to this clone: This same CDR3 is encoded by further DNA sequences in the sample. This chain connects TRBV19 to TRBJ1-1; D is possibly TRBD1 (5 bases). Germline CDR1 is LNHDA and CDR2 is SQIVND (reference sequence). CDR3 length: 13 amino acids. V was clipped by 3 bases and J by 1 base, with 6 bases between them. The CDR3 loop reads CASSITGNTEAFF. In nucleotides, the CDR3 is TGTGCCAGTAGTATTACAGGGAACACTGAAGCTTTCTTT.

The V call is TRBV5-1, the J call TRBJ1-2, with 9 positions matching TRBD1. Germline CDR1 reads SGHRS; CDR2 reads YFSETQ. This CDR3 has 15 amino acids. V shed 5 bases and J 4 bases; nucleotides not matched to a gene: 9. The CDR3 spells CASRPRQGDFYGYTF. DNA for the CDR3: TGCGCCAGCAGACCCAGACAGGGGGACTTCTATGGCTACACCTTC.

The chain employs TRBV7-9 and TRBJ2-5, with D possibly being TRBD2 (7 bases). Germline V CDR1 and CDR2: SEHNR, FQNEAQ (reference sequence). The CDR3 runs to 14 residues. Trimming removed 8 bases from V and 2 bases from J, with 15 bases in between. The CDR3 bases are TGTGCCAGCCGAGGGGGGGTCCATCAAGAGACCCAGTACTTC. The encoded protein is CASRGGVHQETQYF.

The chain uses TRBV27 and TRBJ2-7; D may be TRBD2 (6 bases). The germline V and J ends were trimmed by 0 bases and 2 bases, with 8 bases remaining between them. CDR3 size: 14 residues. Germline lookup yields CDR1 MNHEY and CDR2 SMNVEV (reference sequence). CDR3 in amino acids: CASSLSRLAYEQYF. Here the CDR3 DNA reads TGTGCCAGCAGTTTATCGAGACTAGCCTACGAGCAGTACTTC.

The chain couples TRBV4-1 to TRBJ2-7, with D possibly being TRBD1 (5 bases). Trimming shortened V by 5 bases and J by 7 bases, and 18 bases separated the two germline ends. Germline V CDR1 and CDR2: MGHRA, YSYEKL. The CDR3 is made up of 14 amino acids. The CDR3 loop reads CASSKRWGSPEQYF. CDR3 in DNA: TGCGCCAGCAGCAAACGATGGGGCAGTCCGGAGCAGTACTTC.

The CDR3 DNA sequence: TGTGCCAGCAGCCGACAGGGTACTAATTCACCCCTCCACTTT. Translation gives CASSRQGTNSPLHF. V and J are TRBV3-1 (or the pseudogene TRBV3-2) and TRBJ1-6, with 7 bases matching TRBD1. From germline, CDR1 is LGHDT and CDR2 YNNKEL (reference sequence). J gave up 6 bases and V 4 bases, and 3 bases lay outside the gene matches. CDR3 length equals 14 residues.

The chain carries TRBV25-1 and TRBJ1-2, with D unclear. CDR1 and CDR2 (germline): MGHDK, SYGVNS. V shed 4 bases and J shed 6 bases, with 15 bases lying between them. The CDR3 extends over 14 amino acids. The DNA for the CDR3 is TGTGCCAGCAGTGGCCCGGGAGGGTGGGATGGCTACACCTTC. This translates into CASSGPGGWDGYTF.

The gene calls are TRBV14 and TRBJ2-7, with 7 bases matching TRBD2. This CDR3 is 23 amino acids long. CDR1 is SGHDN and CDR2 is FVKESK in the germline V gene. V was clipped by 2 bases and J by 3 bases; unmatched bases: 31. CDR3 amino acids: CASSQSGAGERRVFSPPYYEQYF. The CDR3, as DNA: TGTGCCAGCAGCCAAAGCGGGGCTGGGGAAAGAAGGGTTTTCAGCCCCCCCTACTACGAGCAGTACTTC.

The chain has TRBV9 and TRBJ2-4; TRBD1 might be the D (7 bases). V was shortened by 0 bases and J by 2 bases, with 12 bases between the two germline ends. Looked up from germline, CDR1 is SGDLS and CDR2 is YYNGEE. CDR3 size: 16 residues. The CDR3 protein is CASSVDSGGSKNIQYF. For the CDR3, the DNA is TGTGCCAGCAGCGTAGACTCAGGGGGGTCCAAAAACATTCAGTACTTC.

Of note for this clone: Compared with germline, one end of the junction differs, possibly owing to a read error. The chain has TRBV7-7 and TRBJ2-7, with 11 bases identical to TRBD2. Germline CDR1 SSHAT, CDR2 FNYEAQ (reference sequence). This CDR3 contains 16 residues. CDR3 DNA sequence: TGTGCTAGCAGCCCCCTAGTAGCGGGGGGGCCGTACGAGCAGTACTTC. It translates to CASSPLVAGGPYEQYF.

J is TRBJ1-6 and V is TRBV2, with 8 bases matching TRBD1. The V and J ends lost 5 bases and 7 bases, in that order; junction bases with no gene match: 4. The CDR3 is 14 residues long. Per the germline V gene, CDR1 is SNHLY and CDR2 is FYNNEI. The CDR3: CASSRDRGNSPLHF. In nucleotides, the CDR3 is TGTGCCAGCAGTCGCGACAGGGGAAATTCACCCCTCCACTTT.

In nucleotides, the CDR3 is TGTGCCAGCAGTCCCGGGACATCGAATTACGAGCAGTACTTC. This gives the protein CASSPGTSNYEQYF. The genes are TRBV28 and TRBJ2-7; a weak D match, TRBD1 (6 bases). Trimming shortened V by 5 bases and J by 4 bases, and 15 bases separated the two germline ends. The germline CDR1 and CDR2 sequences are MDHEN and SYDVKM. The length of the CDR3 is 14 residues.

The chain uses TRBV18 and TRBJ2-5; D call uncertain. V shed 3 bases and J shed 1 base, with 9 bases lying between them. The germline V gene has CDR1 KGHSH and CDR2 LQKENI. CDR3 length: 14 residues. CDR3 DNA sequence: TGTGCCAGCTCACCCAGACTGTTCCAAGAGACCCAGTACTTC. Its translation is CASSPRLFQETQYF.

The chain couples TRBV18 to TRBJ1-5; a possible D gene is TRBD1 (5 bases). Germline CDR1 KGHSH, CDR2 LQKENI. Deletions cut 5 bases from V and 6 bases from J, with 17 bases between. The CDR3 extends over 15 amino acids. CDR3 sequence (DNA): TGTGCCAGCTCAGATACCCAGGGCAACAGTCAGCCCCAGCATTTT. Its protein is CASSDTQGNSQPQHF.

The chain joins TRBV28 to TRBJ1-5; D perhaps matches TRBD1 (6 bases). The CDR3 runs 14 residues. V was pared by 3 bases and J by 3 bases, with 9 bases between. The germline V gene encodes CDR1 MDHEN and CDR2 SYDVKM. The CDR3 spells CASSFQGINQPQHF. In nucleotides, the CDR3 is TGTGCCAGCAGTTTTCAGGGGATCAATCAGCCCCAGCATTTT.

V is TRBV7-2 and J is TRBJ2-1, with 7 bases matching TRBD2. V dropped 2 bases and J dropped 8; count of bases not matched to a gene: 3. The germline gives CDR1 SGHTA, CDR2 FQGNSA. There are 13 residues in the CDR3. CDR3 in amino acids: CASSLQGGDEQFF. In DNA form, the CDR3 reads TGTGCCAGCAGCTTACAGGGAGGGGATGAGCAGTTCTTC.

This chain connects TRBV2 to TRBJ1-1; unclear D gene. The CDR3 consists of 11 residues. Germline V lookup: CDR1 SNHLY, CDR2 FYNNEI. The germline V and J ends were trimmed by 10 bases and 11 bases, with 17 bases remaining between them. The CDR3 here is CATVWNSRAFF. In DNA form, the CDR3 reads TGTGCCACCGTGTGGAACAGCAGGGCTTTCTTT.